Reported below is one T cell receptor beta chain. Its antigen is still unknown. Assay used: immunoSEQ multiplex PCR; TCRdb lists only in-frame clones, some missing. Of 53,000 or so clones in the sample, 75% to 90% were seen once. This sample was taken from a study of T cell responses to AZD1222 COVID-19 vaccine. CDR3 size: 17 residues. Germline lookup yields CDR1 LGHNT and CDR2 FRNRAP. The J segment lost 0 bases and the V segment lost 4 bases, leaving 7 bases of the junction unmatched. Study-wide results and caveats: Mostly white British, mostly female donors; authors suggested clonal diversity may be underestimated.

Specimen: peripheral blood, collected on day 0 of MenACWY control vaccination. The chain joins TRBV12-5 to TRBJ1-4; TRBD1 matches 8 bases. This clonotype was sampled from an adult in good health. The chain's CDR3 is CASGSPGQVSTNEKLFF. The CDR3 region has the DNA TGTGCTAGTGGTTCCCCGGGACAGGTGTCAACTAATGAAAAACTGTTTTTT.